Following are 21 T cell receptor beta chains from one sample sequenced in a study of shared clonotypes between healthy human individuals (dated by TCRdb to the early 2020s). The method was the immunoSEQ multiplex PCR assay. Not all clones reach the TCRdb copy of this immuneACCESS table, which keeps in-frame sequences only. Checked studies attribute under half of the gap to unresolved V genes and leave the rest unexplained. This sample holds around 2,000,000 clones; 90% to 95% were observed only once. 1.5% to 2% of the sample is taken by the ten largest. CD8 naive samples consisted of CD45RO-negative cells that were positively selected for CCR7, yielding a CD45RA+CCR7+ population without TemRA cells. Sequenced input: naive CD8+ T cells from PBMCs. The label giving this sample's cell subset or site can be read as: CD45RA+CCR7+. The receptors originated from a young man in good health. Some clones in this sample may be carry-over from other donors' samples.

The chain links TRBV27 to TRBJ2-7; 8 bases line up with TRBD1. The junction had 12 bases not matched to a gene; V was cut back by 6 bases and J by 5 bases. The germline gives CDR1 MNHEY, CDR2 SMNVEV (reference sequence). This CDR3 spans 15 amino acids. The CDR3 reads CASRFTGTGRDEQYF. The CDR3 DNA is TGTGCCAGCAGGTTCACCGGGACAGGAAGGGACGAGCAGTACTTC.

The J gene is TRBJ2-1, the V gene TRBV2, with D possibly matching TRBD2 (5 bases). The CDR3 loop spans 17 amino acids. The germline gives CDR1 SNHLY, CDR2 FYNNEI. With 3 bases removed from V and 0 bases from J, the gap between germline ends came to 15 bases. This CDR3 reads CASSDSLGMSSYNEQFF. The CDR3 bases are TGTGCCAGCAGTGATTCTCTCGGGATGAGCTCCTACAATGAGCAGTTCTTC.

The chain combines TRBV19 with TRBJ2-1; 11 bases fit TRBD2. Per the germline V gene, CDR1 is LNHDA and CDR2 is SQIVND (reference sequence). Unmatched junction bases numbered 6, after V lost 6 bases and J lost 8 bases. The CDR3 runs 14 residues. The CDR3 protein is CASSTSGRWDEQFF. The CDR3 bases are TGTGCCAGTAGCACTAGCGGGAGATGGGATGAGCAGTTCTTC.

CDR3 loop: CSVFRDNSYEQYF. The CDR3 DNA follows: TGCAGCGTGTTCCGGGACAACTCCTACGAGCAGTACTTC. This chain connects TRBV29-1 to TRBJ2-5; D perhaps matches TRBD1 (6 bases). The J call may not be correct, given that the DNA end is closer to TRBJ2-7. Germline V gene lookup returns CDR1 SQVTM and CDR2 ANQGSEA. CDR3 size: 13 residues.

The rearrangement uses TRBV28 and TRBJ1-1; a possible D gene is TRBD1 (5 bases). In germline, CDR1 is MDHEN, CDR2 SYDVKM. The ends were cut back, 6 bases at V and 11 bases at J, with 16 bases in the middle. CDR3 length: 12 amino acids. In nucleotides, the CDR3 is TGTGCCAGCAGCCCGCTCAGGGAAGCGGCTTTCTTT. This translates into CASSPLREAAFF.

This chain uses TRBV11-2 with TRBJ2-1; possible D gene TRBD2, 6 bases. Germline assignment: CDR1 SGHAT and CDR2 FQNNGV. This CDR3 spans 18 amino acids. V was cut by 3 bases and J by 1 base, with 19 bases left in between. The CDR3 nucleotides read TGTGCCAGCAGCTTTGGGCCCTCTCGGGGGTTTTCCTACAATGAGCAGTTCTTC. It encodes CASSFGPSRGFSYNEQFF.

The V and J genes are TRBV9 and TRBJ2-6; D may correspond to TRBD1 or TRBD2 (5 bases each). Germline V gene data show CDR1 as SGDLS and CDR2 as YYNGEE. Trimming stripped 8 bases from V and 0 bases from J, with 12 bases between. There are 15 residues in the CDR3. In DNA, the CDR3 is TGTGCCAGTACGGGGCAGAACTCTGGGGCCAACGTCCTGACTTTC. This sequence encodes CASTGQNSGANVLTF. Full variable domain (rest looked up from reference TRBV9 and TRBJ2-6): DSGVTQTPKHLITATGQRVTLRCSPRSGDLSVYWYQQSLDQGLQFLIQYYNGEERAKGNILERFSAQQFPDLHSELNLSSLELGDSALYFCASTGQNSGANVLTFGAGSRLTVL.

For this clone: The identical CDR3 is also encoded by other nucleotide sequences in the sample. The chain is built from TRBV18 and TRBJ2-7; TRBD2 is a possible D gene (5 bases). Trimming left V 2 bases short and J 0 bases short, with 11 bases between. Germline CDR1 reads KGHSH; CDR2 reads LQKENI. The CDR3 loop spans 15 amino acids. In nucleotides, the CDR3 is TGTGCCAGCTCACCAGTGAGACGGGGCTCCTACGAGCAGTACTTC. Encoded protein: CASSPVRRGSYEQYF.

The chain couples TRBV5-6 to TRBJ2-5, with D perhaps given as TRBD1 or TRBD2 (5 bases each). Matching the DNA end better, TRBJ2-7 makes the J call doubtful. The germline gives CDR1 SGHDT, CDR2 YYEEEE. The CDR3 consists of 14 residues. The CDR3 region is CASSFGTGTYEQYF. For the CDR3, the DNA is TGTGCCAGCAGCTTCGGGACGGGAACCTACGAGCAGTACTTC.

The rearrangement links TRBV6-5 to TRBJ2-3; 12 bases agree with TRBD2. The CDR3 length is 15 residues. CDR1 is MNHEY, CDR2 SVGAGI, per germline. The trim removed 4 bases at V and 5 bases at J, leaving 4 bases unmatched. CDR3 loop: CASSSGLAGIDTQYF. CDR3 coding DNA: TGTGCCAGCAGTTCAGGACTAGCGGGAATAGATACGCAGTATTTT.

For this clone: Other DNA sequences in the same sample also yield this CDR3. The CDR3 is CASSLAGAYNEQFF. CDR3 bases: TGTGCCAGCAGTTTAGCTGGGGCCTACAATGAGCAGTTCTTC. The genes are TRBV27 and TRBJ2-1; D gene ambiguous. CDR1 and CDR2 (germline): MNHEY, SMNVEV (reference sequence). V dropped 2 bases and J dropped 2 bases, with 7 bases sitting between them. This CDR3 is built from 14 residues.

Worth noting for this clone: This specimen includes other DNA sequences encoding the same CDR3. The chain joins TRBV19 to TRBJ1-1; D is undetermined. This CDR3 is 12 amino acids long. In germline, CDR1 is LNHDA, CDR2 SQIVND (reference sequence). The germline V and J ends were trimmed by 6 bases and 1 base, with 6 bases remaining between them. CDR3 coding DNA: TGTGCCAGTAGGTCAGGGAACACTGAAGCTTTCTTT. Translated, it gives CASRSGNTEAFF.

Concerning this clone: Other nucleotide sequences in the sample specify the same CDR3. The chain is built from TRBV13 and TRBJ2-7, with a tentative D call TRBD2 (5 bases). V dropped 5 bases and J dropped 6 bases, with 11 bases sitting between them. Per the germline V gene, CDR1 is PRHDT and CDR2 is FYEKMQ (reference sequence). The CDR3 extends over 12 amino acids. CDR3 sequence (DNA): TGTGCCAGCAGCCCAACAGAGGGCGAGCAGTACTTC. Its translation is CASSPTEGEQYF.

This CDR3 reads CASSLVGTDLREQYF. CDR3 DNA: TGTGCCAGCAGTTTAGTAGGGACAGACCTACGCGAGCAGTACTTC. The chain recombines TRBV27 with TRBJ2-7; 7 bases are a match to TRBD1. The CDR3 contains 15 residues. Germline V CDR1 and CDR2: MNHEY, SMNVEV (reference sequence). Germline trimming cut 2 bases from V and 6 bases from J; bases unmatched to any gene: 10.

This chain joins TRBV27 and TRBJ2-7; D gene ambiguous. V was pared by 3 bases and J by 2 bases, with 14 bases between. The length of the CDR3 is 15 residues. Looked up from germline, CDR1 is MNHEY and CDR2 is SMNVEV (reference sequence). The CDR3, as DNA: TGTGCCAGCAGTTTGTCCTCTTGGGGAACCTACGAGCAGTACTTC. This codes for CASSLSSWGTYEQYF.

The chain joins TRBV27 to TRBJ2-7, with 9 bases lining up with TRBD1. The V and J ends lost 1 base and 5 bases, in that order; junction bases with no gene match: 9. Germline CDR1 is MNHEY and CDR2 is SMNVEV (reference sequence). This CDR3 spans 16 amino acids. As DNA, the CDR3 is TGTGCCAGCAGTTTATACAGGACAGGGGCTCGGGACGAGCAGTACTTC. Protein sequence: CASSLYRTGARDEQYF.

The chain links TRBV14 to TRBJ1-3; D is unresolved. Germline CDR1 SGHDN, CDR2 FVKESK. The CDR3 sequence is 15 residues long. V lost 4 bases to trimming and J lost 4 bases, with 14 bases between them. The CDR3 loop is CASSPFSAGGNTIYF. The DNA of the CDR3 is TGTGCCAGCAGCCCTTTCTCTGCAGGAGGAAACACCATATATTTT.

This chain links TRBV30 with TRBJ2-7, with TRBD1 matching 8 bases. Germline CDR1 reads GTSNPN; CDR2 reads SVGIG (reference sequence). The CDR3 consists of 14 residues. Germline trimming cut 2 bases from V and 1 base from J; bases unmatched to any gene: 4. CDR3 sequence: CAWSLRGLSYEQYF. As DNA, the CDR3 is TGTGCCTGGAGTCTCAGGGGGCTATCCTACGAGCAGTACTTC.

The chain links TRBV5-1 to TRBJ2-1; 10 bases align to TRBD2. The V gene end was trimmed by 1 base and the J gene end by 2 bases; junction bases not matched to a gene: 3. Germline V gene sequence: CDR1 SGHRS, CDR2 YFSETQ. This CDR3 region has 16 residues. CDR3 region: CASSLWTSGAYNEQFF. CDR3 nucleotides: TGCGCCAGCAGCTTGTGGACTAGCGGTGCCTACAATGAGCAGTTCTTC.

This clone was seen a handful of times. The rearrangement joins TRBV4-2 to TRBJ1-5; D gene unclear. Germline values: CDR1 LGHNA, CDR2 YNFKEQ. The length of the CDR3 is 12 residues. The V end lost 3 bases, the J end lost 0 bases, and 0 bases lay between the germline ends. The CDR3 nucleotides are TGTGCCAGCAGCCATAGCAATCAGCCCCAGCATTTT. This encodes CASSHSNQPQHF.

The chain is built from TRBV9 and TRBJ1-1; D remains unclear. V lost 0 bases and J 1 base, leaving 7 bases between the germline ends. This CDR3 is built from 14 residues. CDR1 and CDR2 from the germline V gene are SGDLS and YYNGEE. CDR3 in amino acids: CASSVDMGNTEAFF. The CDR3 bases are TGTGCCAGCAGCGTAGATATGGGGAACACTGAAGCTTTCTTT.